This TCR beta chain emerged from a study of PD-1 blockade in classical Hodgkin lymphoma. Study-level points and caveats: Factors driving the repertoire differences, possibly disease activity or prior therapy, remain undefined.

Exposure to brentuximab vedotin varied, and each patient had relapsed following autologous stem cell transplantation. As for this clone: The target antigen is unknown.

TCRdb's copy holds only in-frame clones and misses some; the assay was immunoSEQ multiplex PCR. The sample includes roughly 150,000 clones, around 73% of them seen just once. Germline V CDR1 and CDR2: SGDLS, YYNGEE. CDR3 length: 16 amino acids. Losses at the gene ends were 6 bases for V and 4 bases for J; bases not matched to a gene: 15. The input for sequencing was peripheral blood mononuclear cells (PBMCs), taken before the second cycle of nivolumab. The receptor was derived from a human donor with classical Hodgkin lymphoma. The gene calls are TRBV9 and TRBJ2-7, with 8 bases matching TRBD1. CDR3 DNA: TGTGCCAGCACGTTTGGTTCCGGGACAGGTTTGTACGAGCAGTACTTC. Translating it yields CASTFGSGTGLYEQYF.